This T cell receptor beta chain was profiled in a study of OX40 agonist ivuxolimab in advanced cancers. Study background: A partial response was reached by three patients: one with hepatocellular carcinoma and two with cutaneous melanoma.

This clone was observed a handful of times. The antigen remains undetermined. The assay was immunoSEQ multiplex PCR, and TCRdb's table has in-frame clones only and misses some. The sample has tens of thousands of clones; around three quarters are singletons. V gave up 4 bases and J gave up 5 bases; unmatched junction bases: 9. Germline V CDR1 and CDR2: SGHRS, YFSETQ. The length of the CDR3 is 16 residues. Study-level findings and limits: Both CD4+ and CD8+ T cell populations in blood had undergone clonal expansion by week 6 at 0.1 to 3.0 mg/kg.

The V and J genes are TRBV5-1 and TRBJ2-2; the match to TRBD1 covers 9 bases. The specimen comprised CD4+ or CD8+ T cells sorted from blood, sampled in a trial of the OX40 agonist ivuxolimab. This receptor was obtained from an adult with an advanced solid tumor such as melanoma, head and neck, liver or kidney cancer. In DNA form, the CDR3 reads TGCGCCAGCAGCATTGACGGGACAGGGCTGACCGGGGAGCTGTTTTTT. Translation gives CASSIDGTGLTGELFF.